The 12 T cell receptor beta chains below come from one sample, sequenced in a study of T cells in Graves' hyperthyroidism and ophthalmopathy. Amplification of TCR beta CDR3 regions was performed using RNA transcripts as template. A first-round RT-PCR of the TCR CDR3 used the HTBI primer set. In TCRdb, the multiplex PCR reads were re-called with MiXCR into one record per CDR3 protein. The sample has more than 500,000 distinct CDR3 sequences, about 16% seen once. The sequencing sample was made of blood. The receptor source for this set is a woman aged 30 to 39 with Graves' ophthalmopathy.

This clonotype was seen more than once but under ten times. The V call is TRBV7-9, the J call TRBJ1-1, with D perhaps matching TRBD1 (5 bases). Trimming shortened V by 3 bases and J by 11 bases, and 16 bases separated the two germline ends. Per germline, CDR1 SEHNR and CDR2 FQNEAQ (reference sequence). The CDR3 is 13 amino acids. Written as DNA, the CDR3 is TGTGCCAGCAGCTTTAACCTGGACAATCGCGCTTTCTTT. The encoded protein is CASSFNLDNRAFF.

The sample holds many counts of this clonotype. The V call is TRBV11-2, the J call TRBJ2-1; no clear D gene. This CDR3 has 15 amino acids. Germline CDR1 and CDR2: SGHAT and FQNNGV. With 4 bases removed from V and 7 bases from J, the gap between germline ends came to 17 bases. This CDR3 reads CASSSLSGSNNEQFF. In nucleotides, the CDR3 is TGTGCCAGCAGCTCCCTCTCGGGTTCAAATAATGAGCAGTTCTTC.

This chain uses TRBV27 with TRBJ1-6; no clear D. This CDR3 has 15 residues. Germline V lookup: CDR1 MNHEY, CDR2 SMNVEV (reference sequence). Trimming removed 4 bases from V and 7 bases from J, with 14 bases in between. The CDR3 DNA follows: TGTGCCAGCAGTTACCGGGGAGTACGGAATTCACCCCTCCACTTT. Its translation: CASSYRGVRNSPLHF.

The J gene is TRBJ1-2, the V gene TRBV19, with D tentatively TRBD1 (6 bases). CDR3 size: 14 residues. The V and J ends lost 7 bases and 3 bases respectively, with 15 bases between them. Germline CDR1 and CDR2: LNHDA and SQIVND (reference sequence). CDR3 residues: CASTETGAYYGYTF. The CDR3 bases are TGTGCCAGTACCGAGACAGGTGCTTACTATGGCTACACCTTC.

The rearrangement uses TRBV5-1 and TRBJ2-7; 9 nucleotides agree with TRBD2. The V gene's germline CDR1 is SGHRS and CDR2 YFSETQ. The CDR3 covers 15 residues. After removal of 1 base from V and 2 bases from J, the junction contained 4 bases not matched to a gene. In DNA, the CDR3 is TGCGCCAGCAGCTTGCTAGCGGGAACAACCTACGAGCAGTACTTC. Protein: CASSLLAGTTYEQYF. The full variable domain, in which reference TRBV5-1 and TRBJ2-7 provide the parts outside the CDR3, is KAGVTQTPRYLIKTRGQQVTLSCSPISGHRSVSWYQQTPGQGLQFLFEYFSETQRNKGNFPGRFSGRQFSNSRSEMNVSTLELGDSALYLCASSLLAGTTYEQYFGPGTRLTVT.

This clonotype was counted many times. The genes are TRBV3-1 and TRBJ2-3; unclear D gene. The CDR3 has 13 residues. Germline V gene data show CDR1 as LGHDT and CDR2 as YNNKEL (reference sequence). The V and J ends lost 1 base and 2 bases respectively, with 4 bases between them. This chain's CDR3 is CASSQGTTDTQYF. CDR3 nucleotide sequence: TGTGCCAGCAGCCAAGGAACCACAGATACGCAGTATTTT.

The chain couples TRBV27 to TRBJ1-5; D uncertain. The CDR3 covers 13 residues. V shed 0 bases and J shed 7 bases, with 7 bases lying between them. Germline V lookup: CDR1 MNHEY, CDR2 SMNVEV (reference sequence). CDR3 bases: TGTGCCAGCAGTTTATCCCTGGGCCAGCCCCAGCATTTT. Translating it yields CASSLSLGQPQHF.

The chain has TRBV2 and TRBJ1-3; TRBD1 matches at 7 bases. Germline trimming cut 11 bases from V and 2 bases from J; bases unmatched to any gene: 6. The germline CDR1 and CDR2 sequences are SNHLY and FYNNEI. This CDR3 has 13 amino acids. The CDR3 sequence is CAARQGAGNTIYF. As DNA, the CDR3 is TGTGCCGCCAGACAGGGTGCTGGAAACACCATATATTTT.

In DNA, the CDR3 is TGTGCCAGCGGAGGGGGAGCAACTAATGAAAAACTGTTTTTT. It encodes CASGGGATNEKLFF. The genes are TRBV28 and TRBJ1-4; D possibly corresponds to TRBD1 (6 bases). The CDR3 spans 14 residues. V lost 8 bases and J 0 bases, leaving 10 bases between the germline ends. CDR1 MDHEN and CDR2 SYDVKM come from the germline V gene.

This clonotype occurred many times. The CDR3, as DNA: TGTGCCAGCGTAGAAGAGACCCAGTACTTC. It specifies CASVEETQYF. The chain is built from TRBV2 and TRBJ2-5; D unclear. The germline V and J ends were trimmed by 8 bases and 3 bases, with 4 bases remaining between them. The CDR3 has 10 residues. The germline CDR1 and CDR2 sequences are SNHLY and FYNNEI.

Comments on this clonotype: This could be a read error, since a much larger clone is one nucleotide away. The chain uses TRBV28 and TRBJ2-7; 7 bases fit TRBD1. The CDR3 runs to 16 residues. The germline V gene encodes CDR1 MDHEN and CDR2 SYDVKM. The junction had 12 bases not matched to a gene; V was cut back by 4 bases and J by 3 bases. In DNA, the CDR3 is TGTGCCAGCAGTTCGGGTTTGAGGGGGCTTAACTACGAGCAGTACTTC. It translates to CASSSGLRGLNYEQYF. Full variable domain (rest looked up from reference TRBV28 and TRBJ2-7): DVKVTQSSRYLVKRTGEKVFLECVQDMDHENMFWYRQDPGLGLRLIYFSYDVKMKEKGDIPEGYSVSREKKERFSLILESASTNQTSMYLCASSSGLRGLNYEQYFGPGTRLTVT.

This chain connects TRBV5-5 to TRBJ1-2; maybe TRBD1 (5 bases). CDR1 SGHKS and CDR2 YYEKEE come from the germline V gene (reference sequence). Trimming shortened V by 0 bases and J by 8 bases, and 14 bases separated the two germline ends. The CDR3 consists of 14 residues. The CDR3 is CASSLASRDGGYTF. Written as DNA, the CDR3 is TGTGCCAGCAGCTTGGCGAGCAGGGACGGCGGCTACACCTTC. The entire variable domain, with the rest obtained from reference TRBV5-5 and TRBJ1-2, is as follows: DAGVTQSPTHLIKTRGQQVTLRCSPISGHKSVSWYQQVLGQGPQFIFQYYEKEERGRGNFPDRFSARQFPNYSSELNVNALLLGDSALYLCASSLASRDGGYTFGSGTRLTVV.